This T cell receptor beta chain was sequenced during a study of T cell changes during pregnancy in multiple sclerosis. Sequenced by immunoSEQ multiplex PCR; TCRdb stores in-frame clones only, minus some. This sample yields approximately 31,000 clones, of which roughly 91% are seen a single time; 0.41% belongs to the top ten. CDR3 length: 13 amino acids. Trimming pared 6 bases from V and 1 base from J, leaving 9 bases between. Looked up from germline, CDR1 is MNHEY and CDR2 is SMNVEV (reference sequence). This specimen was CD4+ T cells from peripheral blood mononuclear cells, taken in the second trimester of pregnancy. J is TRBJ2-5 and V is TRBV27; TRBD1 is a possible D gene (5 bases). The source of this sequence is a female donor with multiple sclerosis, enrolled in a pregnancy study. Here the CDR3 reads CASSRTRQETQYF. CDR3 DNA: TGTGCCAGCAGCAGGACACGCCAAGAGACCCAGTACTTC.